These 20 T cell receptor beta chains originate from one sample sequenced in a study of T cell responses to AZD1222 COVID-19 vaccine. Data came from immunoSEQ multiplex PCR; TCRdb stores just in-frame clones and leaves some out. This sample has some 79,000 clones, with roughly 88% found just once. The specimen comprised peripheral blood, sampled 28 days after the second AZD1222 dose. All receptors come from an adult who received the AZD1222 COVID-19 vaccine.

The J gene is TRBJ1-4, the V gene TRBV4-1; D remains unclear. The V end lost 0 bases, the J end lost 0 bases, and 14 bases lay between the germline ends. Germline CDR1 and CDR2: MGHRA and YSYEKL. This CDR3 contains 18 residues. The CDR3 loop is CASSQDGVVGTTNEKLFF. For the CDR3, the DNA is TGCGCCAGCAGCCAAGATGGGGTTGTGGGGACAACTAATGAAAAACTGTTTTTT.

The rearrangement uses TRBV18 and TRBJ2-1; D uncertain. V shed 6 bases and J shed 12 bases, with 18 bases lying between them. The germline gives CDR1 KGHSH, CDR2 LQKENI. The CDR3 runs 13 residues. For the CDR3, the DNA is TGTGCCAGCTCTTCGCAACTGGAAGGCTCGCAGTTCTTC. Protein: CASSSQLEGSQFF.

The chain employs TRBV6-1 and TRBJ2-1; D is perhaps TRBD2 (6 bases). V lost 3 bases and J 14 bases, leaving 14 bases between the germline ends. The CDR3 is 12 residues long. CDR1 and CDR2 (germline): MNHNS, SASEGT. As DNA, the CDR3 is TGTGCCAGCAGTGAGGACGGAGGGGTGGAGTTCTTC. Protein product: CASSEDGGVEFF.

The chain carries TRBV7-6 and TRBJ2-1, with D tentatively TRBD2 (5 bases). The CDR3 has 16 amino acids. The germline V gene has CDR1 SGHVS and CDR2 FNYEAQ. Trimming shortened V by 1 base and J by 0 bases, and 10 bases separated the two germline ends. The CDR3 nucleotides are TGTGCCAGCAGCTTAGTGCGGGCGTTCTCCTACAATGAGCAGTTCTTC. It specifies CASSLVRAFSYNEQFF. The whole variable domain, filled in from reference TRBV7-6 and TRBJ2-1, reads GAGVSQSPRYKVTKRGQDVALRCDPISGHVSLYWYRQALGQGPEFLTYFNYEAQQDKSGLPNDRFSAERPEGSISTLTIQRTEQRDSAMYRCASSLVRAFSYNEQFFGPGTRLTVL.

This clone was seen repeatedly, ten times or more. The V and J genes are TRBV5-6 and TRBJ1-4; possibly TRBD1 for D (6 bases). The CDR3 is 14 amino acids. Germline V gene data show CDR1 as SGHDT and CDR2 as YYEEEE. The ends were cut back, 2 bases at V and 5 bases at J, with 10 bases in the middle. The CDR3 DNA reads TGTGCCAGCAGCTTATGGCAGGGGAATGAAAAACTGTTTTTT. Amino acids: CASSLWQGNEKLFF.

This clone was detected only once. The chain carries TRBV24-1 and TRBJ2-3, with TRBD1 matching over 9 bases. This CDR3 has 15 amino acids. The germline CDR1 and CDR2 sequences are KGHDR and SFDVKD. The J segment lost 6 bases and the V segment lost 0 bases, leaving 3 bases of the junction unmatched. This chain's CDR3 is CATSDLGGTGDTQYF. The CDR3 DNA is TGTGCCACCAGTGATTTGGGCGGGACAGGGGATACGCAGTATTTT.

V is TRBV7-2 and J is TRBJ1-2, with D uncertain. The germline V gene has CDR1 SGHTA and CDR2 FQGNSA. The CDR3 loop spans 17 amino acids. Trimming pared 1 base from V and 0 bases from J, leaving 15 bases between. CDR3 DNA: TGTGCCAGCAGCTTAGTCGGAGGAGCCGGGGCTAACTATGGCTACACCTTC. Its translation: CASSLVGGAGANYGYTF.

The gene calls are TRBV7-3 and TRBJ2-2; maybe TRBD2 (6 bases). The germline V gene encodes CDR1 SGHTA and CDR2 FQGTGA. The CDR3 is 16 residues long. The V gene lost 3 bases and the J gene lost 6 bases, with 17 bases spanning the gap. The CDR3 reads CASSLNGRMNPGELFF. The CDR3 nucleotides are TGTGCCAGCAGCTTGAACGGGAGAATGAATCCCGGGGAGCTGTTTTTT.

V and J are TRBV5-1 and TRBJ1-4, with no clear D. Trimming stripped 0 bases from V and 1 base from J, with 7 bases between. The CDR3 length is 15 residues. CDR1 is SGHRS and CDR2 is YFSETQ in the germline V gene. The CDR3 is CASSLAGGTNEKLFF. In DNA form, the CDR3 reads TGCGCCAGCAGCTTGGCCGGTGGAACTAATGAAAAACTGTTTTTT.

The gene calls are TRBV10-3 and TRBJ2-7; D is unresolved. V was clipped by 3 bases and J by 4 bases, with 7 bases between them. The CDR3 runs to 12 residues. The germline CDR1 and CDR2 sequences are ENHRY and SYGVKD. The CDR3 nucleotides read TGTGCCATCAGTGACGATGGTTACGAGCAGTACTTC. Amino acids: CAISDDGYEQYF.

The CDR3 is CASSQVTGETSGELFF. CDR3 nucleotide sequence: TGTGCCAGCAGCCAAGTAACGGGAGAGACATCCGGGGAGCTGTTTTTT. The J gene is TRBJ2-2, the V gene TRBV3-1 (or the pseudogene TRBV3-2); tentative D call: TRBD2 (6 bases). Germline V gene lookup returns CDR1 LGHDT and CDR2 YNNKEL (reference sequence). The CDR3 contains 16 residues. Deletions cut 1 base from V and 6 bases from J, with 15 bases between.

V gene TRBV7-2 combines with J gene TRBJ1-5, with D perhaps matching TRBD1 (6 bases). Germline V gives CDR1 SGHTA, CDR2 FQGNSA. Trimming removed 1 base at V and 7 bases at J, with 14 bases between. There are 15 residues in the CDR3. The CDR3 nucleotides read TGTGCCAGCAGCTTAGGATCAGGGGTCTGGCAGCCCCAGCATTTT. Its protein is CASSLGSGVWQPQHF. The variable domain in full, completed from reference TRBV7-2 and TRBJ1-5, reads GAGVSQSPSNKVTEKGKDVELRCDPISGHTALYWYRQSLGQGLEFLIYFQGNSAPDKSGLPSDRFSAERTGGSVSTLTIQRTQQEDSAVYLCASSLGSGVWQPQHFGDGTRLSIL.

The chain combines TRBV28 with TRBJ1-2; D ambiguous. The CDR3 has 13 amino acids. CDR1 MDHEN and CDR2 SYDVKM come from the germline V gene. The V end was cut by 8 bases, the J end by 5 bases, with 15 bases between. The CDR3 reads CASSGEAGYGYTF. The CDR3 region has the DNA TGTGCCAGCTCCGGGGAGGCCGGGTATGGCTACACCTTC.

The gene calls are TRBV9 and TRBJ1-6; possible D gene TRBD1, 5 bases. Trimming took off 0 bases at V and 7 bases at J, with 8 bases between the two ends. The CDR3 totals 14 residues. CDR1 SGDLS and CDR2 YYNGEE come from the germline V gene. CDR3 DNA sequence: TGTGCCAGCAGCGTAGAGGGGTTAAATTCACCCCTCCACTTT. Protein product: CASSVEGLNSPLHF.

The J gene is TRBJ2-5, the V gene TRBV5-4; TRBD1 matches 9 bases. Germline-derived CDR1 and CDR2 are SGHNT and YYREEE (reference sequence). This CDR3 comprises 15 residues. V gave up 5 bases and J gave up 2 bases; unmatched junction bases: 7. The CDR3 sequence: CASRLPGQGQETQYF. The CDR3 DNA sequence: TGTGCCAGCAGATTACCGGGACAGGGACAAGAGACCCAGTACTTC.

CDR3 bases: TGTGCCAGCAGCCAGTTGGGTGAAAAACTGTTTTTT. Translation gives CASSQLGEKLFF. This chain connects TRBV3-1 (or the pseudogene TRBV3-2) to TRBJ1-4; D remains unclear. This CDR3 has 12 residues. Germline V gives CDR1 LGHDT, CDR2 YNNKEL (reference sequence). The V gene lost 3 bases and the J gene lost 7 bases, with 6 bases spanning the gap.

This chain links TRBV18 with TRBJ1-4; D gene unclear. This CDR3 is built from 15 residues. The ends were cut back, 2 bases at V and 2 bases at J, with 9 bases in the middle. Germline-derived CDR1 and CDR2 are KGHSH and LQKENI. The CDR3 loop reads CASSPAEFTNEKLFF. CDR3 nucleotide sequence: TGTGCCAGCTCACCAGCCGAGTTTACTAATGAAAAACTGTTTTTT.

The V gene is TRBV9, the J gene TRBJ2-3; no clear D. There are 14 residues in the CDR3. V was trimmed by 4 bases and J by 3 bases, leaving 12 bases between them. The V gene's germline CDR1 is SGDLS and CDR2 YYNGEE. As DNA, the CDR3 is TGTGCCAGCAGCCCCTGGGCTAGAACAGATACGCAGTATTTT. Amino acids: CASSPWARTDTQYF.

This sequence joins TRBV5-1 and TRBJ2-1; D tentatively reads TRBD1 or TRBD2 (5 bases each). V shed 4 bases and J shed 2 bases, with 13 bases lying between them. The V gene's germline CDR1 is SGHRS and CDR2 YFSETQ. The CDR3 is 15 residues long. For the CDR3, the DNA is TGCGCCAGCAGCCCGGACGGGGCCGCCTACAATGAGCAGTTCTTC. It codes for CASSPDGAAYNEQFF.

V gene TRBV5-1 combines with J gene TRBJ1-1; TRBD1 might be the D (5 bases). CDR1 is SGHRS, CDR2 YFSETQ, per germline. The V end was cut by 0 bases, the J end by 0 bases, with 12 bases between. CDR3 size: 16 residues. The CDR3 coding sequence is TGCGCCAGCAGCTTGGTGGCTGGGACCTTGAACACTGAAGCTTTCTTT. This codes for CASSLVAGTLNTEAFF.